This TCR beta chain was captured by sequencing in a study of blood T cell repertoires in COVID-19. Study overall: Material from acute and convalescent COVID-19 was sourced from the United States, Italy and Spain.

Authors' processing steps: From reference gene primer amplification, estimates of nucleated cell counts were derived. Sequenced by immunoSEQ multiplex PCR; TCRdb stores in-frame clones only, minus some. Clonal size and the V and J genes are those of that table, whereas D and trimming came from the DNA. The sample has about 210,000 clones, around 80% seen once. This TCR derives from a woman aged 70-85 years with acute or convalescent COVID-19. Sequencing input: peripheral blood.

The CDR3 here is CASSFNFGRGGYEQYF. CDR3 nucleotides: TGTGCCAGCAGCTTTAACTTTGGGCGGGGGGGCTACGAGCAGTACTTC. This chain links TRBV7-2 with TRBJ2-7; 9 nucleotides agree with TRBD2. CDR1 SGHTA and CDR2 FQGNSA come from the germline V gene. The J segment lost 3 bases and the V segment lost 3 bases, leaving 9 bases of the junction unmatched. This CDR3 region has 16 residues.